A selection of T cell receptor beta chains follows, all from one sample in a study of blood T cell repertoires in COVID-19. TCRdb keeps only in-frame clones here, not all; method: immunoSEQ multiplex PCR. The sample records approximately 15,000 clones, approximately 80% being singletons. The specimen sequenced was peripheral blood. Receptors were obtained from a man aged 55 to 69 with active or convalescent COVID-19. Each CDR3 is given with its conserved first and last residue. The D gene is left open where the match is weak.

>-|TRBV29-1
CSVERGTDTQYF
>-|TRBV23-1
CASSRGTVNTEAFF
>TRBD1|TRBV19
CASSSPGQGSEKLFF
>-|TRBV2
CASKRDTEAFF
>-|TRBV5-1
CASSLERPNTDTQYF
>TRBD2|TRBV5-1
CATGRAGIPQETQYF
>TRBD1|TRBV5-6
CASSLPDRATGELFF
>TRBD1|TRBV19
CASSILRGTVNEKLFF
>TRBD2|TRBV7-2
CASSSYGTSGVNEQFF
>TRBD1|TRBV18
CASSPDRGQVTGELFF